A single sample gave rise to the 13 T cell receptor beta chains below, sequenced in a study of T cells after yellow fever vaccination. TCRdb called the 5' RACE reads again in MiXCR, with one record for every CDR3 protein. Of hundreds of thousands of distinct CDR3 sequences in the sample, approximately 5.7% are singletons; the top ten hold approximately 16%. The sample consisted of PBMCs, taken 5 days after the yellow fever booster vaccination. The receptors stem from a man younger than 45 who received the YFV17D yellow fever vaccine.

This clonotype was found many times. This rearrangement joins TRBV15 to TRBJ2-5, with D uncertain. This CDR3 has 13 residues. The germline gives CDR1 LNHNV, CDR2 YYDKDF (reference sequence). With 3 bases removed from V and 8 bases from J, the gap between germline ends came to 13 bases. CDR3 sequence (DNA): TGTGCCACCAGCAGTGACAACTTCGATACCCAGTACTTC. As protein: CATSSDNFDTQYF.

There are many counts of this clonotype. The J gene is TRBJ2-1, the V gene TRBV5-1; the match to TRBD2 covers 10 bases. Germline CDR1 is SGHRS and CDR2 is YFSETQ. This CDR3 is 14 amino acids long. V lost 7 bases, J lost 9 bases, and 10 bases stayed unmatched. The CDR3 protein is CASHPGTSATEQFF. CDR3 DNA sequence: TGCGCCAGCCACCCCGGGACTAGCGCTACTGAGCAGTTCTTC.

This clonotype was seen at least ten times. This chain uses TRBV4-3 with TRBJ2-3; D is possibly TRBD2 (7 bases). Trimming took off 8 bases at V and 7 bases at J, with 37 bases between the two ends. Germline V gives CDR1 LGHNA, CDR2 YSLEER. This CDR3 spans 20 amino acids. The CDR3 loop reads CASGIFRGAGRAGVTNTQYF. Written as DNA, the CDR3 is TGCGCCAGCGGAATCTTCCGGGGGGCAGGACGGGCGGGAGTAACGAATACGCAGTATTTT.

This clonotype was observed a handful of times. In nucleotides, the CDR3 is TGCAGTGCTAGAGGGTCTACACGGACAGGGGGGAATGAGCAGTTCTTC. Its translation: CSARGSTRTGGNEQFF. The gene calls are TRBV20-1 and TRBJ2-1; 10 bases align to TRBD1. Trimming took 1 base from V and 7 from J; bases not matched to a gene: 10. The CDR3 extends over 16 amino acids. The germline V gene has CDR1 DFQATT and CDR2 SNEGSKA (reference sequence).

The chain is built from TRBV10-3 and TRBJ1-2; TRBD1 is a possible D gene (5 bases). Trimming shortened V by 7 bases and J by 6 bases, and 12 bases separated the two germline ends. This CDR3 spans 12 amino acids. Germline V gene lookup returns CDR1 ENHRY and CDR2 SYGVKD. CDR3 nucleotide sequence: TGTGCCATCAATGTCGGGACGGATGGCTACACCTTC. Encoded protein: CAINVGTDGYTF.

There are a few counts of this clonotype. This chain links TRBV19 with TRBJ2-5; D perhaps matches TRBD2 (5 bases). The CDR3 is 14 amino acids. V gave up 1 base and J gave up 3 bases, with 9 bases separating them. Germline V lookup: CDR1 LNHDA, CDR2 SQIVND (reference sequence). The CDR3 here is CASSIADYEETQYF. The DNA for the CDR3 is TGTGCCAGTAGTATAGCAGACTATGAAGAGACCCAGTACTTC.

This clonotype was seen a handful of times. The chain employs TRBV12-3 or TRBV12-4 and TRBJ2-1, with 9 bases that match TRBD2. Trimming at V came to 2 bases and at J to 7 bases, leaving 21 bases not matched to a gene. The CDR3 is made up of 20 amino acids. The CDR3 DNA sequence: TGTGCCAGCAGTTTATTCCTGACTAGCGGCGACAAAGGAACTCAGAATGAGCAGTTCTTC. This translates into CASSLFLTSGDKGTQNEQFF.

In its sample, this clonotype was seen a few times. The chain is built from TRBV12-3 or TRBV12-4 and TRBJ2-3, with D unclear. V was trimmed by 8 bases and J by 0 bases, leaving 12 bases between them. The CDR3 length is 14 residues. In nucleotides, the CDR3 is TGTGCCAGCGGGCCGGCGGAAAGCACAGATACGCAGTATTTT. It specifies CASGPAESTDTQYF.

This clonotype was seen a few times. V and J are TRBV29-1 and TRBJ1-1, with no clear D. Germline V CDR1 and CDR2: SQVTM, ANQGSEA. The V end was cut by 5 bases, the J end by 1 base, with 11 bases between. The CDR3 consists of 13 residues. The CDR3: CSVKIPENTEAFF. The CDR3, as DNA: TGCAGCGTTAAAATCCCGGAGAACACTGAAGCTTTCTTT.

The V gene is TRBV7-2, the J gene TRBJ2-1, with 7 bases fitting TRBD2. The V and J ends lost 3 bases and 6 bases, in that order; junction bases with no gene match: 11. Germline V gene sequence: CDR1 SGHTA, CDR2 FQGNSA. The CDR3 totals 16 residues. The CDR3 nucleotides read TGTGCCAGCAGCTTCACAGGCGGGAGTCTTTTCAATGAGCAGTTCTTC. Residues: CASSFTGGSLFNEQFF.

This chain joins TRBV7-9 and TRBJ1-6; no reliable D call. The CDR3 length is 13 residues. The germline V and J ends were trimmed by 5 bases and 5 bases, with 7 bases remaining between them. Per germline, CDR1 SEHNR and CDR2 FQNEAQ (reference sequence). The CDR3 loop is CASSVMNNSPLHF. As DNA, the CDR3 is TGTGCCAGCAGCGTCATGAATAATTCACCCCTCCACTTT. Variable domain in full (rest from reference TRBV7-9 and TRBJ1-6): DTGVSQNPRHKITKRGQNVTFRCDPISEHNRLYWYRQTLGQGPEFLTYFQNEAQLEKSRLLSDRFSAERPKGSFSTLEIQRTEQGDSAMYLCASSVMNNSPLHFGNGTRLTVT.

Only a few counts were recorded for this clonotype. The chain uses TRBV29-1 and TRBJ2-4, with no clear D. In germline, CDR1 is SQVTM, CDR2 ANQGSEA. The ends were cut back, 6 bases at V and 5 bases at J, with 11 bases in the middle. The CDR3 totals 12 residues. This chain's CDR3 is CSVTSGENIQYF. For the CDR3, the DNA is TGCAGCGTAACGTCCGGTGAAAACATTCAGTACTTC. Full variable domain (remainder filled in from reference TRBV29-1 and TRBJ2-4): SAVISQKPSRDICQRGTSLTIQCQVDSQVTMMFWYRQQPGQSLTLIATANQGSEATYESGFVIDKFPISRPNLTFSTLTVSNMSPEDSSIYLCSVTSGENIQYFGAGTRLSVL.

This clonotype was observed at least ten times. The gene calls are TRBV3-1 and TRBJ2-3, with TRBD2 matching 7 bases. Germline lookup yields CDR1 LGHDT and CDR2 YNNKEL (reference sequence). The CDR3 runs 18 residues. The J segment lost 2 bases and the V segment lost 0 bases, leaving 11 bases of the junction unmatched. The CDR3 nucleotides read TGTGCCAGCAGCCAAGAGAGGCAGCGGGGCAGGGACACAGATACGCAGTATTTT. Translated, it gives CASSQERQRGRDTDTQYF.